What follows are 7 T cell receptor beta chains derived from one specimen sequenced in a study of blood T cell repertoires in COVID-19. Clones were sequenced by immunoSEQ multiplex PCR, and TCRdb holds only the in-frame ones, with some missing. This sample carries approximately 240,000 clones, 80% to 90% of them seen once, and the ten largest clones take under 4.5%. Specimen: peripheral blood. These receptors were collected from a man aged 50-60 years with acute or convalescent COVID-19.

This chain uses TRBV7-3 with TRBJ2-3; maybe TRBD2 (5 bases). CDR1 is SGHTA and CDR2 is FQGTGA in the germline V gene. V was trimmed by 5 bases and J by 10 bases, leaving 22 bases between them. The CDR3 covers 15 residues. For the CDR3, the DNA is TGTGCCAGCAGCGACCTCGCCCCGGGAAAACCTCCGCAGTATTTT. Protein product: CASSDLAPGKPPQYF.

This chain uses TRBV5-1 with TRBJ1-4; no clear D gene. Germline CDR1 and CDR2: SGHRS and YFSETQ. The germline V and J ends were trimmed by 3 bases and 2 bases, with 11 bases remaining between them. The CDR3 is 15 amino acids. The CDR3: CASSSNSATNEKLFF. CDR3 in DNA: TGCGCCAGCAGCTCTAACAGTGCGACTAATGAAAAACTGTTTTTT. Complete variable domain (other parts from reference TRBV5-1 and TRBJ1-4): KAGVTQTPRYLIKTRGQQVTLSCSPISGHRSVSWYQQTPGQGLQFLFEYFSETQRNKGNFPGRFSGRQFSNSRSEMNVSTLELGDSALYLCASSSNSATNEKLFFGSGTQLSVL.

V usage is TRBV30 and J usage is TRBJ1-6, with 7 bases fitting TRBD1. The CDR3 is 14 residues long. J gave up 6 bases and V 3 bases, and 5 bases lay outside the gene matches. Germline-derived CDR1 and CDR2 are GTSNPN and SVGIG (reference sequence). The CDR3 reads CAWRGQQINSPLHF. The CDR3 DNA sequence: TGTGCCTGGAGGGGACAGCAAATTAATTCACCCCTCCACTTT.

The genes are TRBV6-5 and TRBJ1-5; 8 nucleotides match TRBD1. Germline values: CDR1 MNHEY, CDR2 SVGAGI. The ends lost 2 bases at V and 4 bases at J; junction bases unmatched: 1. The CDR3 runs to 14 residues. This CDR3 reads CASSYRTGNQPQHF. CDR3 nucleotides: TGTGCCAGCAGTTACCGGACAGGGAATCAGCCCCAGCATTTT.

The V gene is TRBV18, the J gene TRBJ1-2, with D hard to call. From germline, CDR1 is KGHSH and CDR2 LQKENI. The CDR3 length is 13 residues. Trimming cost V 6 bases and J 3 bases, with 11 bases left between them. The CDR3 is CASSDGIDYGYTF. The CDR3 coding sequence is TGTGCCAGCTCGGACGGGATTGACTATGGCTACACCTTC. Drawing the rest from reference TRBV18 and TRBJ1-2, the complete variable domain is NAGVMQNPRHLVRRRGQEARLRCSPMKGHSHVYWYRQLPEEGLKFMVYLQKENIIDESGMPKERFSAEFPKEGPSILRIQQVVRGDSAAYFCASSDGIDYGYTFGSGTRLTVV.

V and J are TRBV2 and TRBJ2-7, with 10 bases fitting TRBD1. The germline V gene has CDR1 SNHLY and CDR2 FYNNEI. The V segment lost 6 bases and the J segment 0 bases; nucleotides outside the gene matches: 5. The CDR3 contains 15 residues. CDR3 region: CASRLTGGPSYEQYF. CDR3 bases: TGTGCCAGCAGATTGACAGGGGGCCCCTCCTACGAGCAGTACTTC.

J is TRBJ1-2 and V is TRBV28; no reliable D call. CDR3 size: 10 residues. V was clipped by 8 bases and J by 8 bases, with 9 bases between them. CDR1 and CDR2 from the germline V gene are MDHEN and SYDVKM. CDR3: CASAKRGYTF. Written as DNA, the CDR3 is TGTGCCAGCGCCAAGCGGGGCTACACCTTC.